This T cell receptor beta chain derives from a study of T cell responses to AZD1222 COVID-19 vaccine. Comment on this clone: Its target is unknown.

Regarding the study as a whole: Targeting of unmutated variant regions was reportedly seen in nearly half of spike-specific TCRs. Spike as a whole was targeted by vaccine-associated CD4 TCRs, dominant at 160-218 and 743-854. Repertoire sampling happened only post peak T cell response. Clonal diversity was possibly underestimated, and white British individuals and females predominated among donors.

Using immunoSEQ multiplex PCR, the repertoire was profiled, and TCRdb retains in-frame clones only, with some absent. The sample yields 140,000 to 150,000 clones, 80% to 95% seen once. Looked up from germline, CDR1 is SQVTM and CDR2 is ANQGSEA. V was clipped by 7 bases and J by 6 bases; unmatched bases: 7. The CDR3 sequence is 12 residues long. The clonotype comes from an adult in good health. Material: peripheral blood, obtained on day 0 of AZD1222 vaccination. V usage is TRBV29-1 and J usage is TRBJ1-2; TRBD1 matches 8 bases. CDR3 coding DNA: TGCAGCGGCGGTTTGACAGGGGATGGCTACACCTTC. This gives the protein CSGGLTGDGYTF. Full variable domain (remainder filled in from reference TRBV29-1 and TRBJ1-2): SAVISQKPSRDICQRGTSLTIQCQVDSQVTMMFWYRQQPGQSLTLIATANQGSEATYESGFVIDKFPISRPNLTFSTLTVSNMSPEDSSIYLCSGGLTGDGYTFGSGTRLTVV.